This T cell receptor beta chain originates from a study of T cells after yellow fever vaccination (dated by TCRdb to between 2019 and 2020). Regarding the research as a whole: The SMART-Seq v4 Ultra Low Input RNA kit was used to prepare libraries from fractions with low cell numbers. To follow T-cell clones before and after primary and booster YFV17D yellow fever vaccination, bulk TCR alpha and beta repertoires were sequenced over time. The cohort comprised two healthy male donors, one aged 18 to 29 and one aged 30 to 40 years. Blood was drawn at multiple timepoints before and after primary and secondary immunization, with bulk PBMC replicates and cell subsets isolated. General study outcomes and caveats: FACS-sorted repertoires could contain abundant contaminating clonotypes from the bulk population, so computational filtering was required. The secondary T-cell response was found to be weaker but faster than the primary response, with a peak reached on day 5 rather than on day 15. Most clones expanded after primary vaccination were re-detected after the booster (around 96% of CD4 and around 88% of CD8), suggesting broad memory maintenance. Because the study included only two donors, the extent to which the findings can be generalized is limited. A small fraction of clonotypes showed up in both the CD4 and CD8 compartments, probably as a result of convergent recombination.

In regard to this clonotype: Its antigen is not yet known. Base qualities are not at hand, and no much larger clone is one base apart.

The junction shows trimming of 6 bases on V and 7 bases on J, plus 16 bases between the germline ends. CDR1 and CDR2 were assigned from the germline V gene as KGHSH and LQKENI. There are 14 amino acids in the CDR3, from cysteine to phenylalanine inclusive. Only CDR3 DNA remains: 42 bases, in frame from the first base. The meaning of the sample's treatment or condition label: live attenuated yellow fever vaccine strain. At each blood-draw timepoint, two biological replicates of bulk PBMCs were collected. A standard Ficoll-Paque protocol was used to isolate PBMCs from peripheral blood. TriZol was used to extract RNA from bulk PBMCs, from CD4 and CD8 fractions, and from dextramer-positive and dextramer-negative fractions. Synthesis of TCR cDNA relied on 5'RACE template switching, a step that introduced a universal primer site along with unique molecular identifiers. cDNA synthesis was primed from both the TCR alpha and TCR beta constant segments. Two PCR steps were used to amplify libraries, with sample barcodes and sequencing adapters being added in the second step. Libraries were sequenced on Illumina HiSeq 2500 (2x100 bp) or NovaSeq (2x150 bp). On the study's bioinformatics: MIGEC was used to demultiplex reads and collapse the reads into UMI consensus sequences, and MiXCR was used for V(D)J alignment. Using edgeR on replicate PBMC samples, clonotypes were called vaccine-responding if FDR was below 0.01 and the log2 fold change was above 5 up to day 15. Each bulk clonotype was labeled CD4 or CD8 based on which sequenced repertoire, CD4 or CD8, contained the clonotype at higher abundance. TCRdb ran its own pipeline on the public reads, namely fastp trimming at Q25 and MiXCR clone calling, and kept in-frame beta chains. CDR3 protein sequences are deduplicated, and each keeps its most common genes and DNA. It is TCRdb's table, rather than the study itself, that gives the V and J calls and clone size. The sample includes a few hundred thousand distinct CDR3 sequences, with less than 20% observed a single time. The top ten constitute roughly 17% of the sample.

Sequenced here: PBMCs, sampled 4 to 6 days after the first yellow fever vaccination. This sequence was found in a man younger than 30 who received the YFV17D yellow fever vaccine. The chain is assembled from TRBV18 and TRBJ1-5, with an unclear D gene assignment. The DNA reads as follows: TGTGCCAGCTCGCTTTCGCCGGAGAGGCAGCCCCAGCATTTT. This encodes CASSLSPERQPQHF.